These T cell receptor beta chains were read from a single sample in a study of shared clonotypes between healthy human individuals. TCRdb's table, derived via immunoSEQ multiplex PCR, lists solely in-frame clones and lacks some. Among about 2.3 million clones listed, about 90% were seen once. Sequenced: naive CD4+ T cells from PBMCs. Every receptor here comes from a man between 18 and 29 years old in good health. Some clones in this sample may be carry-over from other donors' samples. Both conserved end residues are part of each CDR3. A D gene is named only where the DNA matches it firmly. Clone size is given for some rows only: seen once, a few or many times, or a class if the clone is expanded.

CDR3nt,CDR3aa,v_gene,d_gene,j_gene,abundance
TGTGCCAGCAGCCCCCTCGGGGGAGCGAACACCGGGGAGCTGTTTTTT,CASSPLGGANTGELFF,TRBV28,-,TRBJ2-2,-
TGCGCCAGCAGTGAGTCGGACAGATACACTGAAGCTTTCTTT,CASSESDRYTEAFF,TRBV10-1,-,TRBJ1-1,-
TGTGCCAGCAGCTTGGAATTAACTAGCACAGATACGCAGTATTTT,CASSLELTSTDTQYF,TRBV7-2,-,TRBJ2-3,once
TGTGCCAGCAGCGCCACCCCAGCGAACTCCTACAATGAGCAGTTCTTC,CASSATPANSYNEQFF,TRBV9,-,TRBJ2-1,-
TGTGCCTGGAGCCGGCGGGAGCTGTTTTTT,CAWSRRELFF,TRBV30,-,TRBJ2-2,-
TGTGCCAGCAGCCAAGATTCAGATACGCAGTATTTT,CASSQDSDTQYF,TRBV4-2,-,TRBJ2-3,few
TGTGCCATCAGTGAGGGGGGGAAATCCTACACCTTC,CAISEGGKSYTF,TRBV10-3,-,TRBJ1-2,few
TGTGCCAGCAGCCCAAGAGAAACCCAGAGGTATGGCTACACCTTC,CASSPRETQRYGYTF,TRBV14,-,TRBJ1-2,-
TGTGCCAGCAGTTACTCGACAGCAGGGATCTCCTACGAGCAGTACTTC,CASSYSTAGISYEQYF,TRBV6-5,-,TRBJ2-7,-
TGCGCCAGCAGCTTCGGGACAGGGGGACGACTGAAAGCTTTCTTT,CASSFGTGGRLKAFF,TRBV5-1,TRBD1,TRBJ1-1,-
TGTGCAAGTCGCTTAGCGTACTGCGGGAGTGGCACCGGGGAGCTGTTTTTT,CASRLAYCGSGTGELFF,TRBV12-2,-,TRBJ2-2,-
TGTGCCAGCAGTATGACCACAGGATACACTGAAGCTTTCTTT,CASSMTTGYTEAFF,TRBV6-5,-,TRBJ1-1,-
TGTGCCACCAGCAGGGGGGGGGACTACGAGCAGTACTTC,CATSRGGDYEQYF,TRBV15,TRBD2,TRBJ2-7,-
TGTGCCAGCAGGGGGACGTGGGCCAAAAACATTCAGTACTTC,CASRGTWAKNIQYF,TRBV2,-,TRBJ2-4,once
TGTGCCAGCAGGCTGACAGGAAACTATGGCTACACCTTC,CASRLTGNYGYTF,TRBV6-6,-,TRBJ1-2,-
TGTGCCAGCAGTAACCCTAGCGGGAGCAAGCAGTTCTTC,CASSNPSGSKQFF,TRBV5-4,TRBD2,TRBJ2-1,-
TGTGCCAGCATCCCTGACCCCGCGGCAGATACGCAGTATTTT,CASIPDPAADTQYF,TRBV21-1,-,TRBJ2-3,-
TGTGCCAGCAGCTTAGCGGGACTAGCGGCCTACGAGCAGTACTTC,CASSLAGLAAYEQYF,TRBV11-2,TRBD2,TRBJ2-7,-
TGTGCCAGCAGCTTGGGCAGGGAGTACGAGCAGTACTTC,CASSLGREYEQYF,TRBV7-9,-,TRBJ2-7,-
TGTGCCAGCAGCCCCCGGGACCTCGGGGAGACCCAGTACTTC,CASSPRDLGETQYF,TRBV7-6,-,TRBJ2-5,-
TGTGCCACAACAGGGAACACTGAAGCTTTCTTT,CATTGNTEAFF,TRBV10-3,-,TRBJ1-1,few
TGTGCCAGCAGTTTACGGACTAGCGGGACCACGATCTCCTACAATGAGCAGTTCTTC,CASSLRTSGTTISYNEQFF,TRBV27,TRBD2,TRBJ2-1,-
TGTGCCATCGGGCCGGAACCAAATGAAAAACTGTTTTTT,CAIGPEPNEKLFF,TRBV10-3,-,TRBJ1-4,-
TGTGCCAGCAGGCCCCGAACGACGGCTGAAAAACTGTTTTTT,CASRPRTTAEKLFF,TRBV6-1,-,TRBJ1-4,once
TGCGCCAGCAGCTCCGGGACTAGCGGAACCTACGAGCAGTACTTC,CASSSGTSGTYEQYF,TRBV5-1,TRBD2,TRBJ2-7,-
TGTGCCACCAGCAGAGGGGGAGGACCTGGAAACACCATATATTTT,CATSRGGGPGNTIYF,TRBV15,-,TRBJ1-3,-
TGCGCCAGCAGCACAGCTCCTAGCGGGAGCCCCGGCACAGATACGCAGTATTTT,CASSTAPSGSPGTDTQYF,TRBV5-1,TRBD2,TRBJ2-3,-
TGTGCCAGCAGTGAAGGGACAGGGAGAATTCAGCCCCAGCATTTT,CASSEGTGRIQPQHF,TRBV6-1,TRBD1,TRBJ1-5,few